This T cell receptor (beta chain) was profiled in a study of blood T cell repertoires in COVID-19. On the study more broadly: Italy, Spain and the United States were the sources of the convalescent and acute COVID-19 samples. T cells, B-cell-depleted T cells, or PBMCs supplied cDNA or gDNA.

The CDR3 is 15 amino acids. V was clipped by 7 bases and J by 0 bases, with 15 bases between them. Germline V gene sequence: CDR1 SNHLY, CDR2 FYNNEI. Per the authors' pipeline: Estimated nucleated cell counts came from reference gene primer amplification. The data were produced by immunoSEQ multiplex PCR, yet TCRdb's version contains in-frame clones alone and is incomplete. The D gene and trimming were derived from the DNA, and the V and J assignments and clone size from that table. Of about 150,000 clones detected, roughly four fifths appear once; the ten largest clones hold roughly 15%. The sequence was obtained from a human donor with acute or convalescent COVID-19. The donor label of this sample is uncertain. J is TRBJ1-1 and V is TRBV2, with D possibly matching TRBD1 (5 bases). The sample taken for sequencing was peripheral blood. CDR3 in amino acids: CASTTTTVLNTEAFF. DNA for the CDR3: TGTGCCAGCACTACTACGACAGTTCTGAACACTGAAGCTTTCTTT.